One and the same sample provided the 24 T cell receptor beta chains below, sequenced in a study of cytotoxic CD8 clonotypes in ibrutinib-treated CLL. The method was immunoSEQ multiplex PCR; TCRdb's version includes in-frame clones alone and lacks a portion of them. The sample has approximately 330,000 clones; around four fifths are singletons. The material was PBMCs, obtained before ibrutinib treatment. Source of these receptors: a human donor with chronic lymphocytic leukemia.

The chain carries TRBV5-4 and TRBJ2-7, with 7 bases fitting TRBD2. Germline values: CDR1 SGHNT, CDR2 YYREEE (reference sequence). CDR3 size: 14 residues. V gave up 0 bases and J gave up 2 bases; unmatched junction bases: 2. The CDR3 is CASSLAGGAYEQYF. CDR3 DNA sequence: TGTGCCAGCAGCTTGGCTGGGGGGGCCTACGAGCAGTACTTC.

The rearrangement links TRBV5-4 to TRBJ2-3; D unclear. The germline CDR1 and CDR2 sequences are SGHNT and YYREEE (reference sequence). V shed 3 bases and J shed 6 bases, with 17 bases lying between them. The CDR3 length is 15 residues. CDR3 coding DNA: TGTGCCAGCAGCTCATCACTCCAATCTACGGATACGCAGTATTTT. It translates to CASSSSLQSTDTQYF. The whole variable domain, filled in from reference TRBV5-4 and TRBJ2-3, reads ETGVTQSPTHLIKTRGQQVTLRCSSQSGHNTVSWYQQALGQGPQFIFQYYREEENGRGNFPPRFSGLQFPNYSSELNVNALELDDSALYLCASSSSLQSTDTQYFGPGTRLTVL.

This chain joins TRBV7-6 and TRBJ1-1, with 8 bases that match TRBD1. The CDR3 loop spans 16 amino acids. Germline CDR1 SGHVS, CDR2 FNYEAQ. V lost 6 bases to trimming and J lost 7 bases; unmatched junction nucleotides: 16. CDR3 in DNA: TGTGCCAGCAGTATTATTATGACAGGGGCGGGATATGAAGCTTTCTTT. Translated: CASSIIMTGAGYEAFF.

The chain is built from TRBV7-9 and TRBJ2-1; D is undetermined. The CDR3 totals 14 residues. The germline V gene encodes CDR1 SEHNR and CDR2 FQNEAQ (reference sequence). V was cut by 5 bases and J by 9 bases, with 17 bases left in between. In DNA, the CDR3 is TGTGCCAGCAGCACACCAACTGGCCTTCGTGAGCAGTTCTTC. Amino acids: CASSTPTGLREQFF.

This sequence joins TRBV7-8 and TRBJ2-5, with D perhaps matching TRBD2 (6 bases). With 4 bases removed from V and 1 base from J, the gap between germline ends came to 16 bases. There are 16 residues in the CDR3. Germline assignment: CDR1 SGHVS and CDR2 FQNEAQ. The CDR3: CASSSISGVIQETQYF. The CDR3 nucleotides are TGTGCCAGCAGCTCAATCTCGGGGGTAATCCAAGAGACCCAGTACTTC.

CDR3 residues: CASSQSTITGPGNTIYF. CDR3 sequence (DNA): TGTGCCAGCAGCCAGTCTACGATCACAGGGCCCGGAAACACCATATATTTT. The chain joins TRBV4-2 to TRBJ1-3; possibly TRBD1 for D (6 bases). This CDR3 contains 17 residues. CDR1 is LGHNA and CDR2 is YNFKEQ in the germline V gene. V lost 3 bases, J lost 4 bases, and 19 bases lay in between.

The CDR3 spells CASSPTGGTDTQYF. In DNA form, the CDR3 reads TGTGCCAGCAGCCCGACAGGGGGTACAGATACGCAGTATTTT. This chain links TRBV7-6 with TRBJ2-3; 9 nucleotides match TRBD1. The germline V gene encodes CDR1 SGHVS and CDR2 FNYEAQ. The length of the CDR3 is 14 residues. Trimming took 5 bases from V and 3 from J; bases not matched to a gene: 3. Full variable domain (remainder filled in from reference TRBV7-6 and TRBJ2-3): GAGVSQSPRYKVTKRGQDVALRCDPISGHVSLYWYRQALGQGPEFLTYFNYEAQQDKSGLPNDRFSAERPEGSISTLTIQRTEQRDSAMYRCASSPTGGTDTQYFGPGTRLTVL.

The chain couples TRBV30 to TRBJ2-7; 11 positions agree with TRBD1. Germline CDR1 is GTSNPN and CDR2 is SVGIG (reference sequence). V shed 3 bases and J 2 bases; nucleotides not matched to a gene: 3. This CDR3 comprises 14 residues. CDR3 sequence: CAWSRDRGAYEQYF. Here the CDR3 DNA reads TGTGCCTGGAGCCGGGACAGGGGGGCCTACGAGCAGTACTTC.

The chain recombines TRBV4-3 with TRBJ1-2; D uncertain. The CDR3 has 14 residues. Deletions cut 3 bases from V and 3 bases from J, with 11 bases between. Germline CDR1 reads LGHNA; CDR2 reads YSLEER. CDR3 nucleotides: TGCGCCAGCAGCCAGGAACCGACGGACTATGGCTACACCTTC. Encoded protein: CASSQEPTDYGYTF.

V gene TRBV30 combines with J gene TRBJ2-5, with 7 bases that match TRBD1. CDR1 and CDR2 from the germline V gene are GTSNPN and SVGIG (reference sequence). The CDR3 is 13 amino acids. Germline trimming cut 5 bases from V and 5 bases from J; bases unmatched to any gene: 8. DNA for the CDR3: TGTGCCTGGGCACAGGGGACGGTGGAGACCCAGTACTTC. Amino acid sequence: CAWAQGTVETQYF.

The gene calls are TRBV28 and TRBJ2-1, with D tentatively TRBD1 or TRBD2 (6 bases each). V lost 4 bases and J lost 4, with 20 bases in between. Germline CDR1 MDHEN, CDR2 SYDVKM. This CDR3 contains 17 residues. The CDR3 DNA follows: TGTGCCAGCAGTTCCCCTCAGTGGGGGGCAGGATACAATGAGCAGTTCTTC. This sequence encodes CASSSPQWGAGYNEQFF.

The genes are TRBV4-3 and TRBJ2-1; 11 bases match TRBD2. From germline, CDR1 is LGHNA and CDR2 YSLEER. This CDR3 has 15 amino acids. Germline trimming cut 4 bases from V and 8 bases from J; bases unmatched to any gene: 7. CDR3 in DNA: TGCGCCAGCAGCCGTGTAGCGGGAGGGCCGTATGAGCAGTTCTTC. Protein: CASSRVAGGPYEQFF.

This chain uses TRBV5-1 with TRBJ2-7; the D is unclear. Trimming cost V 4 bases and J 2 bases, with 16 bases left between them. Germline V gene data show CDR1 as SGHRS and CDR2 as YFSETQ. This CDR3 contains 15 residues. Here the CDR3 DNA reads TGCGCCAGCAGCCTGGTAGAAGAAAAGACCTACGAGCAGTACTTC. Its translation: CASSLVEEKTYEQYF.

The chain combines TRBV28 with TRBJ2-7; 8 bases match TRBD2. This CDR3 is built from 15 residues. Trimming at V came to 6 bases and at J to 0 bases, leaving 7 bases not matched to a gene. The germline V gene has CDR1 MDHEN and CDR2 SYDVKM. CDR3: CASSSSGTSSYEQYF. As DNA, the CDR3 is TGTGCCAGCAGCTCCTCCGGGACTAGCTCCTACGAGCAGTACTTC.

The chain links TRBV4-2 to TRBJ2-1; TRBD2 matches 7 bases. The CDR3 is 15 residues long. V dropped 4 bases and J dropped 7; count of bases not matched to a gene: 10. The germline V gene encodes CDR1 LGHNA and CDR2 YNFKEQ. CDR3 sequence reads: CASSRGGGPLNEQFF. The CDR3 DNA reads as TGTGCCAGCAGCCGGGGGGGAGGGCCGTTGAATGAGCAGTTCTTC.

The chain recombines TRBV7-6 with TRBJ2-5, with no clear D. The V gene lost 2 bases and the J gene lost 2 bases, with 6 bases spanning the gap. CDR1 SGHVS and CDR2 FNYEAQ come from the germline V gene. The CDR3 sequence is 13 residues long. The chain's CDR3 is CASSLLAQETQYF. The CDR3 bases are TGTGCCAGCAGCTTATTGGCACAAGAGACCCAGTACTTC.

In its sample, this clone was seen a few times. The chain carries TRBV29-1 and TRBJ2-7, with D maybe TRBD1 (5 bases). Trimming pared 1 base from V and 6 bases from J, leaving 13 bases between. The germline V gene encodes CDR1 SQVTM and CDR2 ANQGSEA. This CDR3 has 13 amino acids. As DNA, the CDR3 is TGCAGCGTTGAAGCAGGGTCGGGTATCGAGCAGTACTTC. It is translated as CSVEAGSGIEQYF.

This chain connects TRBV5-4 to TRBJ1-2, with TRBD1 matching 8 bases. Germline lookup yields CDR1 SGHNT and CDR2 YYREEE (reference sequence). CDR3 length: 13 amino acids. V dropped 4 bases and J dropped 5; count of bases not matched to a gene: 4. The CDR3 nucleotides are TGTGCCAGCAGCCCGACAGGGGAGTATGGCTACACCTTC. The encoded protein is CASSPTGEYGYTF.

In its sample, this clone was seen once. V and J are TRBV5-6 and TRBJ1-2; D unresolved. Trimming pared 5 bases from V and 2 bases from J, leaving 10 bases between. Per germline, CDR1 SGHDT and CDR2 YYEEEE. The CDR3 is 13 residues long. The CDR3 loop is CASSKDWNYGYTF. The CDR3 bases are TGTGCCAGCAGTAAAGACTGGAACTATGGCTACACCTTC.

The table lists this clone with a few counts. The chain couples TRBV4-3 to TRBJ2-1, with D possibly TRBD2 on 5 matching bases. The CDR3 has 14 amino acids. The V end was cut by 1 base, the J end by 4 bases, with 8 bases between. CDR1 and CDR2 from the germline V gene are LGHNA and YSLEER. CDR3 protein: CASSQAGSYNEQFF. CDR3 nucleotides: TGCGCCAGCAGCCAAGCGGGGTCTTACAATGAGCAGTTCTTC.

This sequence joins TRBV6-1 and TRBJ2-7; possibly TRBD1 for D (6 bases). Germline CDR1 MNHNS, CDR2 SASEGT. V was pared by 4 bases and J by 9 bases, with 16 bases between. This CDR3 spans 13 amino acids. The CDR3: CASSARDILGQYF. CDR3 sequence (DNA): TGTGCCAGCAGTGCACGGGACATCCTTGGGCAGTACTTC.

The chain carries TRBV9 and TRBJ1-5, with 9 bases lining up with TRBD1. This CDR3 is 15 amino acids long. J gave up 4 bases and V 4 bases, and 6 bases lay outside the gene matches. Germline CDR1 reads SGDLS; CDR2 reads YYNGEE. The CDR3 sequence is CASSTTGGVNQPQHF. CDR3 in DNA: TGTGCCAGCAGCACGACAGGGGGAGTAAATCAGCCCCAGCATTTT.

The genes are TRBV14 and TRBJ2-7, with D possibly being TRBD2 (5 bases). This CDR3 region has 16 residues. Germline-derived CDR1 and CDR2 are SGHDN and FVKESK. V was trimmed by 6 bases and J by 4 bases, leaving 22 bases between them. CDR3 sequence: CASSPLSAAKLYEQYF. CDR3 nucleotides: TGTGCCAGCAGTCCTCTGTCAGCGGCCAAACTTTACGAGCAGTACTTC.

The chain links TRBV7-9 to TRBJ2-6, with a weak D call TRBD2 (5 bases). The CDR3 consists of 17 residues. The V end was cut by 5 bases, the J end by 0 bases, with 14 bases between. CDR1 and CDR2 from the germline V gene are SEHNR and FQNEAQ (reference sequence). DNA for the CDR3: TGTGCCAGCAGCCCCGAAGGACTCACCTCTGGGGCCAACGTCCTGACTTTC. It is translated as CASSPEGLTSGANVLTF.